This T cell receptor beta chain was observed in a study of radiotherapy plus CTLA-4 blockade in lung cancer. Study details: Objective responses occurred in around 18% of patients; around 30% had disease control. Study findings and constraints: In blood, early T cell clone dynamics reportedly predicted response best, together with interferon-beta. Expansion of tumor-derived TCR clones was observed in blood after radiotherapy plus ipilimumab.

This clone was picked up a small number of times. Its antigen remains unknown. V shed 0 bases, J shed 8 bases, and the junction held 13 bases outside the gene matches. Germline loops: CDR1 LNHNV, CDR2 YYDKDF (reference sequence). The CDR3 contains 17 residues. The data were produced by immunoSEQ multiplex PCR, yet TCRdb's version contains in-frame clones alone and is incomplete. In the table there are more than 95,000 clones, 65% to 85% of which are singletons. Sequencing used peripheral blood, obtained from a patient treated with radiotherapy plus ipilimumab. The chain has TRBV15 and TRBJ2-1; 7 bases line up with TRBD1. This clonotype was sampled from a human donor with non-small cell lung cancer who had a partial response to radiotherapy plus ipilimumab. Some clones in this sample may be carry-over from other donors' samples. The CDR3, as DNA: TGTGCCACCAGCAGAGATATCGACAGGGACATGGGATATGAGCAGTTCTTC. Protein sequence: CATSRDIDRDMGYEQFF.